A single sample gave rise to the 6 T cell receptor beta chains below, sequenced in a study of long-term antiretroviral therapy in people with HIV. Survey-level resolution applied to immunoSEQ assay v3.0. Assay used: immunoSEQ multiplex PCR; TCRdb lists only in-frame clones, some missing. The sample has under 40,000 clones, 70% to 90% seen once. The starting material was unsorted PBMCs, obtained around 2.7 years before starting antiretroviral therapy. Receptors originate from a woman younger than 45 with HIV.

The CDR3, as DNA: TGTGCCAGCAGCTTAGCTGGGGGGACAGGGGGACAGCCCCAGCATTTT. Amino acids: CASSLAGGTGGQPQHF. The rearrangement joins TRBV7-2 to TRBJ1-5; 11 bases align to TRBD1. Trimming at V came to 0 bases and at J to 7 bases, leaving 5 bases not matched to a gene. The CDR3 contains 16 residues. Germline V CDR1 and CDR2: SGHTA, FQGNSA.

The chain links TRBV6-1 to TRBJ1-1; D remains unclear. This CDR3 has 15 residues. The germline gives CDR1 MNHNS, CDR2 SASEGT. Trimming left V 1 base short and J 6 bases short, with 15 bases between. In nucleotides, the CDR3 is TGTGCCAGCAGTGAAGTCGCCCGGGTTGGGGCTGAAGCTTTCTTT. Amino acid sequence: CASSEVARVGAEAFF.

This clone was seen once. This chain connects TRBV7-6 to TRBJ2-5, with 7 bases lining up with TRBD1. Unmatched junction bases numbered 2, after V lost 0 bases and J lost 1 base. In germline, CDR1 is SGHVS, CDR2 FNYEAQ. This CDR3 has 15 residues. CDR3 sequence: CASSLAGQLQETQYF. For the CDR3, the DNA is TGTGCCAGCAGCTTAGCGGGACAGCTCCAAGAGACCCAGTACTTC.

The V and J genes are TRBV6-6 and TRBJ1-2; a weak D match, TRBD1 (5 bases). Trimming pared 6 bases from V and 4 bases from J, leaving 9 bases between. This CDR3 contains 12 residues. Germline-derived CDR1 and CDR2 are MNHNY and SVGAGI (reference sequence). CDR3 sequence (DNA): TGTGCCAGCAGGTACCAGGGCTATGGCTACACCTTC. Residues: CASRYQGYGYTF.

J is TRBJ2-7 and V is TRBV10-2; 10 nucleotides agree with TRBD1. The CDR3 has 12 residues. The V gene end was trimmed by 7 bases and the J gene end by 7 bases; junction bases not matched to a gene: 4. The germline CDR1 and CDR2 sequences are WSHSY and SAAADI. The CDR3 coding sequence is TGCGCCAGCAAGGGACAGGGGTTTGAGCAGTACGTC. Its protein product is CASKGQGFEQYV.

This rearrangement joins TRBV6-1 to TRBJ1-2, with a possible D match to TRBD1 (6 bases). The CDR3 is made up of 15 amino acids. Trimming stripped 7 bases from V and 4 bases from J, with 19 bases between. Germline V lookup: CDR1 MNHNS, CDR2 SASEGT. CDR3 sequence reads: CASKKQGQMAYGYTF. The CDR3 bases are TGTGCCAGCAAAAAACAGGGCCAGATGGCCTATGGCTACACCTTC.